This T cell receptor (beta chain) was recovered during a study of tumor and adjacent non-tumor tissue in lung cancer. Background on the study: The cohort had approximately 13 adenocarcinoma, a couple of squamous cell and 1 small cell patients. Stage I to III disease affected approximately 11 men and roughly five women aged about 30 to 76. On average, productive TCRbeta reads reached some 4.2 million per sample. General observations from the study: Patients with more diverse tumor TCRs had worse survival.

No cell sorting was done before RNA was extracted from the tissue. This non-tumor lung sample came from over 3 cm beyond the tumor edge. The CDR3 loop spans 15 amino acids. CDR1 is MNHNY, CDR2 SVGAGI, per germline (reference sequence). TCRbeta libraries were built with three rounds of nested PCR, modified from ARM-PCR. Each CDR3 protein is one row after TCRdb ran MiXCR on the multiplex PCR reads. The table records about 90,000 distinct CDR3 sequences, more than 65% of them present only once. Details on this clonotype: Its antigen is unknown. An end of the junction differs from the germline gene, which may be a read error.

V is TRBV6-6 and J is TRBJ1-4; 7 bases fit TRBD1. Sample: distant non-tumor lung tissue. The origin of this receptor is a woman between 45 and 65 years old with non-small cell lung cancer. Here the CDR3 reads CDSSYSGRQGEKQFF. In DNA, the CDR3 is TGTGACAGCAGTTACTCGGGCAGGCAGGGGGAAAAACAGTTTTTT.